This note documents a single TCR beta chain sequence. These data belong to a study of blood T cells in healthy people across ages. With V trimmed by 7 bases and J by 11 bases, 16 bases remained unmatched. Germline CDR1 ENHRY, CDR2 SYGVKD. The CDR3 is made up of 16 amino acids. Primers used in a second PCR of roughly 7 to 12 cycles were a sample-barcoded 5' primer and a J-beta primer mix. Using its own MiXCR run on the 5' RACE reads, TCRdb lists one record per CDR3 protein. Seen here are fewer than 2,000,000 distinct CDR3 sequences, 30% to 35% observed once, and the top ten hold about 11%. The sample was blood. The rearrangement links TRBV10-3 to TRBJ2-5, with 13 nucleotides matching TRBD2. The receptor comes from a woman aged 25 to 39 in good health. The CDR3, as DNA: TGTGCCATCACCAGGACTAGCGGGAGCCGTGTTGACGAACAGTACTTC. Protein: CAITRTSGSRVDEQYF.